The next 27 T cell receptor beta chains were all read from a single sample in a study of blood T cell repertoires in COVID-19. Assay used: immunoSEQ multiplex PCR; TCRdb lists only in-frame clones, some missing. In the table there are more than 25,000 clones, approximately 88% of which are singletons. The sample consisted of peripheral blood. All receptors come from a human donor in a cohort sampled during active COVID-19.

This clone was found once. The gene calls are TRBV11-3 and TRBJ2-3; D possibly corresponds to TRBD1 (7 bases). The CDR3 spans 14 residues. In germline, CDR1 is SGHNT, CDR2 YENEEA. Trimming took 6 bases from V and 6 from J, leaving 16 bases between them. CDR3 nucleotides: TGTGCCAGCAGTTTAAACTCAGGGGGGGATACGCAGTATTTT. Protein: CASSLNSGGDTQYF.

In its sample, this clone was seen once. The chain links TRBV6-4 to TRBJ1-1; 9 positions match TRBD1. Germline CDR1 is MRHNA and CDR2 is SNTAGT. The junction had 1 base not matched to a gene; V was cut back by 5 bases and J by 3 bases. This CDR3 spans 13 amino acids. The CDR3 loop is CASSRTGDTEAFF. The CDR3 bases are TGTGCCAGCAGTCGGACAGGGGACACTGAAGCTTTCTTT.

V and J are TRBV7-8 and TRBJ1-1; no definite D call. From germline, CDR1 is SGHVS and CDR2 FQNEAQ. V lost 1 base to trimming and J lost 1 base, with 7 bases between them. CDR3 length equals 14 residues. The CDR3 DNA reads TGTGCCAGCAGCTTAGGTCGGGGGAACACTGAAGCTTTCTTT. Translating gives CASSLGRGNTEAFF.

The chain carries TRBV7-9 and TRBJ1-1, with a possible D match to TRBD1 (6 bases). This CDR3 comprises 13 residues. V was trimmed by 6 bases and J by 4 bases, leaving 12 bases between them. Germline CDR1 is SEHNR and CDR2 is FQNEAQ (reference sequence). The CDR3 region has the DNA TGTGCCAGCAGTCAAAAAGGGGGCACTGAAGCTTTCTTT. It is translated as CASSQKGGTEAFF. Full variable domain (missing parts from reference TRBV7-9 and TRBJ1-1): DTGVSQNPRHKITKRGQNVTFRCDPISEHNRLYWYRQTLGQGPEFLTYFQNEAQLEKSRLLSDRFSAERPKGSFSTLEIQRTEQGDSAMYLCASSQKGGTEAFFGQGTRLTVV.

V gene TRBV6-4 combines with J gene TRBJ2-1; the match to TRBD2 covers 8 bases. This CDR3 region has 18 residues. Germline V gene lookup returns CDR1 MRHNA and CDR2 SNTAGT. Unmatched junction bases numbered 15, after V lost 2 bases and J lost 6 bases. Written as DNA, the CDR3 is TGTGCCAGCAGTGACAGGCCAAGAACTAGCGGACGCACCAATGAGCAGTTCTTC. This translates into CASSDRPRTSGRTNEQFF.

V is TRBV29-1 and J is TRBJ2-7; D is uncertain. V gave up 4 bases and J gave up 5 bases, with 9 bases separating them. Germline CDR1 reads SQVTM; CDR2 reads ANQGSEA. This CDR3 has 11 residues. Here the CDR3 DNA reads TGCAGCGTTGTCCAAGACAACGAGCAGTACTTC. It is translated as CSVVQDNEQYF.

The chain recombines TRBV5-1 with TRBJ2-1, with D perhaps TRBD2 (6 bases). The V end lost 6 bases, the J end lost 6 bases, and 16 bases lay between the germline ends. The CDR3 covers 14 residues. Germline V lookup: CDR1 SGHRS, CDR2 YFSETQ. CDR3 residues: CASTRDSHGNEQFF. The CDR3 DNA follows: TGCGCCAGCACCCGGGACTCTCACGGCAATGAGCAGTTCTTC.

The chain uses TRBV6-5 and TRBJ2-1, with D tentatively TRBD1 (6 bases). CDR1 is MNHEY and CDR2 is SVGAGI in the germline V gene. This CDR3 comprises 14 residues. With 6 bases removed from V and 0 bases from J, the gap between germline ends came to 9 bases. The CDR3 region has the DNA TGTGCCAGCAGAGGCAGGGGCTCCTACAATGAGCAGTTCTTC. This gives the protein CASRGRGSYNEQFF.

A single count supports this clone. The chain uses TRBV5-1 and TRBJ2-7; 12 bases are shared with TRBD1. J gave up 6 bases and V 4 bases, and 11 bases lay outside the gene matches. The CDR3 contains 16 residues. Germline CDR1 and CDR2: SGHRS and YFSETQ. Written as DNA, the CDR3 is TGCGCCAGCAGCCAAGCCACCGGGACAGGGGGCGCCGAGCAGTACTTC. It translates to CASSQATGTGGAEQYF.

The chain carries TRBV4-2 and TRBJ2-1; 10 bases are shared with TRBD2. The CDR3 is 15 amino acids. CDR1 is LGHNA, CDR2 YNFKEQ, per germline. V lost 3 bases to trimming and J lost 4 bases; unmatched junction nucleotides: 3. The CDR3 protein is CASSQASGGYNEQFF. The CDR3 coding sequence is TGTGCCAGCAGCCAGGCTAGCGGGGGTTACAATGAGCAGTTCTTC.

The chain has TRBV18 and TRBJ2-7, with a weak D call TRBD1 (6 bases). V was shortened by 3 bases and J by 1 base, with 10 bases between the two germline ends. This CDR3 comprises 14 residues. In germline, CDR1 is KGHSH, CDR2 LQKENI. The chain's CDR3 is CASSPDSASYEQYF. In DNA, the CDR3 is TGTGCCAGCTCACCGGACAGCGCTTCCTACGAGCAGTACTTC.

In nucleotides, the CDR3 is TGTGCCAGCAGTTTTACGAGTTTGCAGTTCTTC. Protein product: CASSFTSLQFF. The chain joins TRBV12-3 or TRBV12-4 to TRBJ2-1; D not certain. V was cut by 3 bases and J by 12 bases, with 9 bases left in between. The CDR3 has 11 residues.

This rearrangement joins TRBV19 to TRBJ1-5, with 7 bases identical to TRBD1. Germline V CDR1 and CDR2: LNHDA, SQIVND (reference sequence). With V trimmed by 7 bases and J by 3 bases, 6 bases remained unmatched. This CDR3 region has 14 residues. CDR3 coding DNA: TGTGCCAGTAAGGCGGGACAGTTCAATCAGCCCCAGCATTTT. Protein sequence: CASKAGQFNQPQHF.

The chain carries TRBV7-3 and TRBJ2-2; 8 bases match TRBD1. V lost 5 bases to trimming and J lost 7 bases; unmatched junction nucleotides: 6. There are 14 residues in the CDR3. Germline CDR1 reads SGHTA; CDR2 reads FQGTGA. CDR3 nucleotide sequence: TGTGCCAGCAGCCCGGGACAGGAACGCGGGGAGCTGTTTTTT. Translation gives CASSPGQERGELFF. The full variable domain, in which reference TRBV7-3 and TRBJ2-2 provide the parts outside the CDR3, is GAGVSQTPSNKVTEKGKYVELRCDPISGHTALYWYRQSLGQGPEFLIYFQGTGAADDSGLPNDRFFAVRPEGSVSTLKIQRTERGDSAVYLCASSPGQERGELFFGEGSRLTVL.

The chain recombines TRBV7-8 with TRBJ1-2, with D possibly TRBD1 on 5 matching bases. The V gene's germline CDR1 is SGHVS and CDR2 FQNEAQ. V was cut by 4 bases and J by 4 bases, with 16 bases left in between. The CDR3 runs to 15 residues. DNA of the CDR3: TGTGCCAGCAGCTCCCTGGGGCTCCTCCCCTATGGCTACACCTTC. Protein sequence: CASSSLGLLPYGYTF.

The rearrangement links TRBV21-1 to TRBJ1-5; the listed D gene, TRBD1, was not tested against the DNA. TRBV21-1 is a recognized pseudogene. CDR3 size: 16 residues. The DNA of the CDR3 is TGTGCCAGCAGCCTCTTCGAAACAGGGAGCAATCAGCCCCAGCATTTT. This gives the protein CASSLFETGSNQPQHF.

The genes are TRBV5-1 and TRBJ2-3; 7 nucleotides agree with TRBD1. This CDR3 comprises 14 residues. Per the germline V gene, CDR1 is SGHRS and CDR2 is YFSETQ. Germline trimming cut 4 bases from V and 0 bases from J; bases unmatched to any gene: 2. The CDR3 region has the DNA TGCGCCAGCAGCGCGACAGGGAGCACAGATACGCAGTATTTT. Encoded protein: CASSATGSTDTQYF.

The chain combines TRBV9 with TRBJ2-5; D may be TRBD2 (6 bases). Trimming stripped 0 bases from V and 5 bases from J, with 8 bases between. Germline CDR1 is SGDLS and CDR2 is YYNGEE. The CDR3 covers 13 residues. In nucleotides, the CDR3 is TGTGCCAGCAGCGTAGGCCTAGCGGAGACCCAGTACTTC. Translating gives CASSVGLAETQYF.

This chain connects TRBV15 to TRBJ1-6; possibly TRBD1 for D (6 bases). Germline-derived CDR1 and CDR2 are LNHNV and YYDKDF (reference sequence). This CDR3 is 18 amino acids long. V dropped 8 bases and J dropped 10 bases, with 30 bases sitting between them. In DNA form, the CDR3 reads TGTGCCACCGGTCCCCTTCCGGGCCGGGGGGCGGAGAGGTCACCCCTCCACTTT. This translates into CATGPLPGRGAERSPLHF.

This rearrangement joins TRBV7-9 to TRBJ1-5; 11 bases match TRBD1. The germline gives CDR1 SEHNR, CDR2 FQNEAQ (reference sequence). This CDR3 contains 15 residues. With V trimmed by 5 bases and J by 5 bases, 5 bases remained unmatched. The CDR3 nucleotides are TGTGCCAGCAGCCGGGACAGGGGGACCCATCAGCCCCAGCATTTT. It yields the protein CASSRDRGTHQPQHF.

The chain couples TRBV6-5 to TRBJ1-4; perhaps TRBD1 as D (5 bases). CDR3 size: 14 residues. Trimming cost V 5 bases and J 6 bases, with 13 bases left between them. CDR1 and CDR2 from the germline V gene are MNHEY and SVGAGI. As DNA, the CDR3 is TGTGCCAGCAGTAGGGCAGGGAAGGATGAAAAACTGTTTTTT. It codes for CASSRAGKDEKLFF.

The chain employs TRBV6-1 and TRBJ1-1; no clear D gene. Trimming took off 3 bases at V and 1 base at J, with 9 bases between the two ends. Germline CDR1 reads MNHNS; CDR2 reads SASEGT. CDR3 length: 14 amino acids. The CDR3 coding sequence is TGTGCCAGCAGTGACGGTTACAGGAACACTGAAGCTTTCTTT. The encoded protein is CASSDGYRNTEAFF.

The chain recombines TRBV6-5 with TRBJ2-2; perhaps TRBD2 as D (6 bases). Per germline, CDR1 MNHEY and CDR2 SVGAGI. V dropped 4 bases and J dropped 7 bases, with 10 bases sitting between them. The CDR3 is 13 amino acids. CDR3 nucleotides: TGTGCCAGCAGTTCCTTGGGGGGCGGGGAGCTGTTTTTT. This translates into CASSSLGGGELFF.

The rearrangement joins TRBV21-1 to TRBJ1-6. TRBV21-1 is a documented pseudogene. The CDR3 extends over 16 amino acids. The CDR3 nucleotides read TGTGCCAGCAGCAAAGAGGTCCTAGGCCGTAATTCACCCCTCCACTTT. This gives the protein CASSKEVLGRNSPLHF.

The V gene is TRBV18, the J gene TRBJ2-3, with a possible D match to TRBD2 (5 bases). This CDR3 comprises 16 residues. Germline CDR1 KGHSH, CDR2 LQKENI. V shed 2 bases and J shed 0 bases, with 12 bases lying between them. CDR3 sequence (DNA): TGTGCCAGCTCACCAAGGAGGCCGCCTAGCACAGATACGCAGTATTTT. It encodes CASSPRRPPSTDTQYF.

This clone was seen only once. This chain uses TRBV7-2 with TRBJ2-5; TRBD2 is a possible D gene (6 bases). This CDR3 has 14 amino acids. Deletions cut 1 base from V and 5 bases from J, with 11 bases between. CDR1 is SGHTA and CDR2 is FQGNSA in the germline V gene. The CDR3, as DNA: TGTGCCAGCAGCTTAGGGGCTAGCGAGGAGACCCAGTACTTC. Translation gives CASSLGASEETQYF.

V and J are TRBV4-3 and TRBJ2-1, with 10 bases identical to TRBD2. The CDR3 is 18 residues long. Germline assignment: CDR1 LGHNA and CDR2 YSLEER. Unmatched junction bases numbered 18, after V lost 3 bases and J lost 10 bases. The CDR3 nucleotides read TGCGCCAGCAGCCAGAGTCTTCTTTCTAGCGGGGGCCTGGGGGAGCAGTTCTTC. Translated, it gives CASSQSLLSSGGLGEQFF.